The entry below gives a single T cell receptor beta chain sequence along with its context. These data come from a study of blood T cell repertoires in COVID-19. In the authors' workflow: For nucleated cells, counts were estimated from reference gene primer amplification. Method: immunoSEQ multiplex PCR; TCRdb's copy keeps in-frame clones and lacks some. The V and J calls and the clone size are those of that table, but D and trimming were determined from the DNA. The profile covers approximately 120,000 clones, with around four fifths appearing a single time and more than 20% taken by the ten largest. CDR1 and CDR2 (germline): SGHRS, YFSETQ. The trim removed 0 bases at V and 3 bases at J, leaving 8 bases unmatched. There are 17 residues in the CDR3.

The receptor was isolated from a human donor in a cohort sampled during active COVID-19. The chain joins TRBV5-1 to TRBJ2-7, with 11 bases fitting TRBD2. Input material: peripheral blood. As DNA, the CDR3 is TGCGCCAGCAGCTTGGTTAGCGGGGGGGCCAGTTTCTACGAGCAGTACTTC. Its translation is CASSLVSGGASFYEQYF.